This is a list of T cell receptor beta chains from one sample in a study of blood T cells in healthy people across ages. Using its own MiXCR run on the 5' RACE reads, TCRdb lists one record per CDR3 protein. The data show about 290,000 distinct CDR3 sequences, with about 25% seen just once and 29% held by the top ten. The sequencing input was blood. The receptors derive from a woman aged 70 to 79 in good health. Both conserved end residues are part of each CDR3. Each record gives: CDR3 length, J gene, V gene, clone size, D gene, CDR3 protein, CDR3 DNA. A D gene is named only where the DNA matches it firmly. Rows may omit the clone size; those that give it use once, few, many or a size class.

15	TRBJ2-5	TRBV5-1	NA	TRBD1	CASRLATGVEETQYF	TGCGCCAGCAGGTTAGCGACAGGGGTTGAGGAGACCCAGTACTTC
12	TRBJ2-5	TRBV5-6	few	TRBD2	CASRDGGETQYF	TGTGCCAGCAGGGACGGGGGGGAGACCCAGTACTTC
15	TRBJ2-7	TRBV4-1	few	TRBD2	CARGLAGGSSYEQYF	TGCGCCAGGGGACTAGCGGGGGGGAGCTCCTACGAGCAGTACTTC
14	TRBJ2-4	TRBV7-9	NA	TRBD1	CASSLTTGAEIQYF	TGTGCCAGCAGCCTCACGACAGGGGCAGAAATTCAGTACTTC
15	TRBJ2-2	TRBV28	few	NA	CASSDSGTYTGELFF	TGTGCCAGCAGTGACTCCGGGACATACACCGGGGAGCTGTTTTTT
15	TRBJ2-5	TRBV28	few	NA	CASSSLGLTQETQYF	TGTGCCAGCAGTTCCCTCGGACTTACACAAGAGACCCAGTACTTC
13	TRBJ2-1	TRBV7-8	NA	NA	CASSILAFDEQFF	TGTGCCAGCAGCATACTAGCTTTCGATGAGCAGTTCTTC
13	TRBJ2-3	TRBV2	NA	NA	CASSADSRYTQYF	TGTGCCAGCAGCGCGGACTCACGATATACGCAGTATTTT
14	TRBJ2-3	TRBV20-1	NA	NA	CSASGPARYDTQYF	TGCAGTGCTAGTGGACCCGCCAGATACGATACGCAGTATTTT
15	TRBJ1-1	TRBV6-5	NA	NA	CASSTTRVENTEAFF	TGTGCCAGCAGTACAACCAGGGTCGAGAACACTGAAGCTTTCTTT
15	TRBJ2-6	TRBV7-8	few	NA	CASSLEASEANVLTF	TGTGCCAGCAGCTTAGAGGCCTCTGAGGCCAACGTCCTGACTTTC
15	TRBJ2-7	TRBV18	many	TRBD1	CASSPLQGAFYEQYF	TGTGCCAGCTCACCACTGCAGGGGGCATTCTACGAGCAGTACTTC
12	TRBJ2-7	TRBV12-3/TRBV12-4	NA	NA	CASSSYSYEQYF	TGTGCCAGCAGTTCATACTCCTACGAGCAGTACTTC
12	TRBJ1-2	TRBV28	many	NA	CASRDSNYGYTF	TGTGCCAGCAGGGACAGTAACTATGGCTACACCTTC
18	TRBJ1-6	TRBV25-1	NA	NA	CASSGDGISGSYNSPLHF	TGTGCCAGCAGTGGCGACGGTATCTCGGGGTCCTATAATTCACCCCTCCACTTT
16	TRBJ2-7	TRBV5-1	NA	NA	CASSLGPGERSYEQYF	TGCGCCAGCAGCTTGGGGCCGGGGGAGCGGTCCTACGAGCAGTACTTC
16	TRBJ2-7	TRBV6-6	NA	TRBD2	CASSYPTAGGFYEQYF	TGTGCCAGCAGTTACCCGACGGCGGGAGGCTTCTACGAGCAGTACTTC
15	TRBJ2-7	TRBV3-1	NA	TRBD2	CASSLQREAPYEQYF	TGTGCCAGCAGCCTCCAGCGGGAGGCCCCCTACGAGCAGTACTTC
14	TRBJ2-5	TRBV6-5	NA	NA	CASSQGTQKETQYF	TGTGCCAGCAGTCAAGGGACTCAGAAAGAGACCCAGTACTTC
13	TRBJ2-7	TRBV28	few	TRBD1	CASTSTRGREQYF	TGTGCCAGCACCTCAACCAGGGGGCGGGAGCAGTACTTC
15	TRBJ2-1	TRBV6-2/TRBV6-3	once	NA	CASSPPTGGNNEQFF	TGTGCCAGCAGTCCCCCGACAGGAGGAAACAATGAGCAGTTCTTC
15	TRBJ1-2	TRBV3-1	NA	NA	CASSQKTGPRSGYTF	TGTGCCAGCAGCCAGAAGACAGGTCCGCGGAGTGGCTACACCTTC
17	TRBJ1-2	TRBV7-2	NA	NA	CASSLGGGRGAFYGYTF	TGTGCCAGCAGCTTAGGCGGGGGCCGCGGGGCATTCTATGGCTACACCTTC
14	TRBJ1-5	TRBV7-2	NA	NA	CASSSRQGNQPQHF	TGTGCCAGCAGCTCCCGACAGGGCAATCAGCCCCAGCATTTT
16	TRBJ2-3	TRBV7-3	NA	NA	CASSLARSTAPDTQYF	TGTGCCAGCAGCTTAGCCCGGTCGACCGCACCAGATACGCAGTATTTT
13	TRBJ1-4	TRBV29-1	NA	NA	CSVVTGANEKLFF	TGCAGCGTCGTGACAGGAGCTAATGAAAAACTGTTTTTT
14	TRBJ2-4	TRBV4-3	NA	NA	CASSQDRTKNIQYF	TGCGCCAGCAGCCAAGACAGAACCAAAAACATTCAGTACTTC
13	TRBJ2-2	TRBV28	NA	NA	CASLRGNTGELFF	TGTGCCAGCCTTAGGGGGAACACCGGGGAGCTGTTTTTT
18	TRBJ2-1	TRBV29-1	NA	TRBD2	CSVPRTSGSSGFGNEQFF	TGCAGCGTTCCCCGGACTAGCGGGAGTTCTGGGTTCGGCAATGAGCAGTTCTTC
14	TRBJ1-1	TRBV7-2	NA	NA	CASSLSAAGTEAFF	TGTGCCAGCAGCTTAAGTGCGGCCGGCACTGAAGCTTTCTTT
11	TRBJ2-7	TRBV11-2	NA	NA	CAGTLSREQYF	TGTGCCGGCACGCTCTCTCGCGAGCAGTACTTC
14	TRBJ1-2	TRBV6-6	NA	NA	CASSSSSVNYGYTF	TGTGCCAGCTCCTCTAGTTCGGTGAACTATGGCTACACCTTC
16	TRBJ2-1	TRBV5-5	NA	NA	CASSLSGFLGQDEQFF	TGTGCCAGCAGCTTGAGCGGGTTCCTTGGTCAGGATGAGCAGTTCTTC
13	TRBJ2-7	TRBV20-1	NA	TRBD1	CSVRGQASYEQYF	TGCAGTGTTAGGGGGCAGGCATCCTACGAGCAGTACTTC
13	TRBJ1-1	TRBV6-1	NA	NA	CASTARLNTESFF	TGTGCCAGCACGGCTCGCCTGAACACTGAATCTTTCTTT
15	TRBJ2-2	TRBV11-1	few	NA	CASSVLGARSGELFF	TGTGCCAGCAGCGTCTTGGGGGCGCGTTCCGGGGAGCTGTTTTTT
16	TRBJ2-7	TRBV7-8	NA	NA	CASSPGRASHSYEQYF	TGTGCCAGCAGCCCAGGTAGGGCTTCTCACTCCTACGAGCAGTACTTC
15	TRBJ2-2	TRBV18	many	TRBD1	CASSPRQGNTGELFF	TGTGCCAGCTCGCCGCGACAGGGTAACACCGGGGAGCTGTTTTTT
13	TRBJ1-2	TRBV29-1	NA	NA	CSALPGISYGYTF	TGCAGCGCCCTTCCGGGGATTTCCTATGGCTACACCTTC
15	TRBJ2-7	TRBV6-2/TRBV6-3	NA	TRBD1	CASSNPRTGIYEQYF	TGTGCCAGCAGTAACCCGAGGACAGGGATTTACGAGCAGTACTTC
14	TRBJ2-3	TRBV2	few	TRBD1	CASSRDRGLGTQYF	TGTGCCAGCAGCCGGGACAGGGGGCTCGGTACGCAGTATTTT
13	TRBJ2-7	TRBV20-1	NA	TRBD1	CSARGRVLGEQYF	TGCAGTGCCAGGGGGCGCGTCTTGGGGGAGCAGTACTTC